The text below deals with one TCR beta chain. Its specificity is unknown. Method: immunoSEQ multiplex PCR; TCRdb's copy keeps in-frame clones and lacks some. Seen here are more than 95,000 clones, less than 95% observed once, and the top ten hold 0.8% to 1%. The record originates from a study of OX40 agonist ivuxolimab in advanced cancers. Study at large: In this trial design, patients received ivuxolimab intravenously at 0.01 to 10 mg/kg every 2 weeks.

General study results and limits: Patients who responded partially at 0.1-3.0 mg/kg showed clonal expansion ranking among the lowest.

The CDR3 is 18 amino acids. Germline loops: CDR1 KGHSH, CDR2 LQKENI. J gave up 0 bases and V 2 bases, and 11 bases lay outside the gene matches. The sample was CD4+ or CD8+ T cells sorted from blood, taken in a trial of the OX40 agonist ivuxolimab. This receptor was obtained from an adult with an advanced solid tumor such as melanoma, head and neck, liver or kidney cancer. The chain combines TRBV18 with TRBJ2-7; TRBD1 aligns across 9 bases. Here the CDR3 reads CASSPVQGASGASYEQYF. The CDR3 DNA reads TGTGCCAGCTCACCAGTACAGGGGGCTAGCGGAGCCTCCTACGAGCAGTACTTC.